This record covers a single TCR beta chain. The PCR template was genomic DNA. A primer set of 30 forward and 13 reverse primers amplified the CDR3. TCRdb reanalysed the multiplex PCR reads using MiXCR and keeps one entry per CDR3 protein. The profile shows about 290,000 distinct CDR3 sequences, roughly 48% of them singletons. The sample comes from a study of type 1 and type 2 diabetes patients. Each diabetic donor fulfilled classification criteria for either type 1 or type 2. This clonotype originated in a man aged 18 to 35 with type 2 diabetes. Sequencing input: peripheral blood mononuclear cells (PBMCs).

The CDR3 region is CASSHPGTPTYEQYF. The CDR3 coding sequence is TGTGCCAGCAGTCATCCCGGGACACCAACCTACGAGCAGTACTTC. The chain recombines TRBV28 with TRBJ2-7, with D possibly TRBD1 on 6 matching bases. The V end lost 5 bases, the J end lost 2 bases, and 16 bases lay between the germline ends. CDR1 is MDHEN and CDR2 is SYDVKM in the germline V gene. The CDR3 contains 15 residues. Filled out from reference TRBV28 and TRBJ2-7, the complete variable domain reads DVKVTQSSRYLVKRTGEKVFLECVQDMDHENMFWYRQDPGLGLRLIYFSYDVKMKEKGDIPEGYSVSREKKERFSLILESASTNQTSMYLCASSHPGTPTYEQYFGPGTRLTVT.